Following are 15 T cell receptor beta chains from one sample sequenced in a study of blood T cells in healthy people across ages. Sample-barcoded 5' priming and a J-beta primer mix drove a second PCR of roughly 6 to 12 cycles. TCRdb independently ran MiXCR on the 5' RACE reads; one entry per CDR3 protein. The sample holds around 1,000,000 distinct CDR3 sequences, almost 25% seen once. The data were also submitted as part of a second study, on T cells of mothers and their children.

Sequenced material: blood. The source of these receptors is a girl under 10 years old in good health.

The chain recombines TRBV12-3 or TRBV12-4 with TRBJ2-5, with 9 nucleotides matching TRBD1. V was clipped by 3 bases and J by 0 bases; unmatched bases: 5. The CDR3 consists of 16 residues. CDR3 nucleotide sequence: TGTGCCAGCAGTTTCGTGGGACAGGGATACCAAGAGACCCAGTACTTC. Residues: CASSFVGQGYQETQYF.

This clonotype was observed a handful of times. V and J are TRBV20-1 and TRBJ1-2; no reliable D call. V lost 7 bases to trimming and J lost 1 base, with 10 bases between them. Germline CDR1 and CDR2: DFQATT and SNEGSKA (reference sequence). The CDR3 is 12 amino acids. The CDR3 reads CSGQEINYGYTF. In nucleotides, the CDR3 is TGCAGTGGCCAAGAAATTAACTATGGCTACACCTTC.

This clonotype was counted ten times or more. This rearrangement joins TRBV7-9 to TRBJ1-4; D remains ambiguous. This CDR3 has 12 amino acids. Germline CDR1 is SEHNR and CDR2 is FQNEAQ (reference sequence). Trimming took 1 base from V and 8 from J, leaving 5 bases between them. The CDR3 spells CASSLVGEKLFF. The CDR3 DNA reads TGTGCCAGCAGCTTAGTGGGCGAAAAACTGTTTTTT.

The CDR3 DNA is TGTGCCAGCAGCTATGCCACCACAGGGCTGGCCGGGGCCAACGTCCTGACTTTC. This sequence encodes CASSYATTGLAGANVLTF. V and J are TRBV7-3 and TRBJ2-6; D possibly corresponds to TRBD1 (6 bases). Germline loops: CDR1 SGHTA, CDR2 FQGTGA. This CDR3 is 18 amino acids long. V dropped 4 bases and J dropped 4 bases, with 20 bases sitting between them.

The chain recombines TRBV20-1 with TRBJ2-2; 12 bases align to TRBD2. V lost 1 base, J lost 4 bases, and 4 bases stayed unmatched. The CDR3 is 16 amino acids. Germline loops: CDR1 DFQATT, CDR2 SNEGSKA (reference sequence). CDR3 residues: CSARGLLAGGTGELFF. The CDR3 DNA follows: TGCAGTGCTAGAGGGTTACTAGCGGGAGGCACCGGGGAGCTGTTTTTT.

A note on this clonotype: One junction end does not reproduce the germline sequence, and a read error may be involved. The genes are TRBV4-3 and TRBJ1-4, with no clear D. Per germline, CDR1 LGHNA and CDR2 YSLEER. This CDR3 region has 16 residues. CDR3 DNA: TGCGCCAGCAGCCAGGTCCTGGTGGGCTTTGGTGAAAACCTGTTTTTT. Protein product: CASSQVLVGFGENLFF.

Note on this clonotype: The CDR3 ends on some other residue instead of the conserved phenylalanine or tryptophan, so this is likely a read error. The chain carries TRBV29-1 and TRBJ2-1; TRBD2 aligns across 8 bases. The CDR3 spans 13 residues. CDR1 SQVTM and CDR2 ANQGSEA come from the germline V gene. After removal of 8 bases from V and 6 bases from J, the junction contained 9 bases not matched to a gene. In DNA form, the CDR3 reads TGCAGCCCGGAGCGGGGGCTAACCAATGAGCAGTTCCTC. Amino acids: CSPERGLTNEQFL.

This clonotype turned up a few times. As DNA, the CDR3 is TGCAGTGCTAGTTCCCAGTTGAGCAATCAGCCCCAGCATTTT. Translating it yields CSASSQLSNQPQHF. The chain employs TRBV20-1 and TRBJ1-5, with no clear D. There are 14 residues in the CDR3. The V and J ends lost 3 bases and 1 base respectively, with 10 bases between them. Looked up from germline, CDR1 is DFQATT and CDR2 is SNEGSKA (reference sequence).

This clonotype was counted a few times. Written as DNA, the CDR3 is TGCGCCAGCAGCCAAGGATTAGCGGGAGGGGTGTCCTACGAGCAGTACTTC. It specifies CASSQGLAGGVSYEQYF. V and J are TRBV4-1 and TRBJ2-7, with TRBD2 matching over 11 bases. The CDR3 runs 17 residues. Germline CDR1 and CDR2: MGHRA and YSYEKL. The V and J ends lost 1 base and 1 base, in that order; junction bases with no gene match: 6.

This rearrangement joins TRBV6-1 to TRBJ2-1; tentative D call: TRBD1 (6 bases). Trimming took off 2 bases at V and 3 bases at J, with 17 bases between the two ends. CDR1 and CDR2 (germline): MNHNS, SASEGT. CDR3 length: 17 residues. The CDR3 sequence is CASSELGLEDSYNEQFF. CDR3 DNA sequence: TGTGCCAGCAGTGAATTAGGTCTTGAGGACAGCTACAATGAGCAGTTCTTC.

The J gene is TRBJ2-7, the V gene TRBV6-5; no definite D call. CDR3 length: 11 residues. Per the germline V gene, CDR1 is MNHEY and CDR2 is SVGAGI. Trimming cost V 7 bases and J 7 bases, with 11 bases left between them. The CDR3 spells CASTDFAEQYF. The CDR3 DNA is TGTGCCAGCACCGATTTCGCTGAGCAGTACTTC.

The chain combines TRBV15 with TRBJ2-7; unclear D gene. The germline gives CDR1 LNHNV, CDR2 YYDKDF (reference sequence). The CDR3 covers 14 residues. Deletions cut 2 bases from V and 1 base from J, with 9 bases between. For the CDR3, the DNA is TGTGCCACCAGCAGAAGGACGGGTTCCTACGAGCAGTACTTC. Residues: CATSRRTGSYEQYF.

This chain joins TRBV29-1 and TRBJ1-2; D is ambiguous. Trimming removed 4 bases from V and 4 bases from J, with 13 bases in between. CDR3 size: 13 residues. The germline V gene encodes CDR1 SQVTM and CDR2 ANQGSEA. The CDR3 protein is CSVVGILGYGYTF. The CDR3 region has the DNA TGCAGCGTTGTGGGGATACTAGGCTATGGCTACACCTTC.

The J gene is TRBJ2-7, the V gene TRBV14; D is possibly TRBD2 (5 bases). Trimming shortened V by 4 bases and J by 6 bases, and 16 bases separated the two germline ends. CDR3 length: 14 residues. Germline CDR1 reads SGHDN; CDR2 reads FVKESK. The CDR3 DNA reads as TGTGCCAGCAGCCTCTATGGGAGCGCCGGCGAGCAGTACTTC. This translates into CASSLYGSAGEQYF.

The chain couples TRBV7-6 to TRBJ2-5; 7 bases match TRBD1. The J call is in doubt because the DNA end fits TRBJ2-7 better. The CDR3 has 16 residues. Germline V gene sequence: CDR1 SGHVS, CDR2 FNYEAQ. The DNA of the CDR3 is TGTGCCAGCAGCTCAGAGAGTCGGGACAGACCCTACGAGCAGTACTTC. It specifies CASSSESRDRPYEQYF.